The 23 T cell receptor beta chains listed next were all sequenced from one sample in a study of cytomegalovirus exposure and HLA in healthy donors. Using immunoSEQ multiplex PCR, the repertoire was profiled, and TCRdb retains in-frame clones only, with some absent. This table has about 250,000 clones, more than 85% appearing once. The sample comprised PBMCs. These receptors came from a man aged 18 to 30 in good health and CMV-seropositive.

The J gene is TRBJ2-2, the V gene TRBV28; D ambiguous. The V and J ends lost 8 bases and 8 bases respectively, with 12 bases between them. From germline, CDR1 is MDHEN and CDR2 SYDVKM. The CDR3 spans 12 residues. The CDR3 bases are TGTGCCAGCTCTCGGCCCCGGGGGGAGCTGTTTTTT. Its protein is CASSRPRGELFF.

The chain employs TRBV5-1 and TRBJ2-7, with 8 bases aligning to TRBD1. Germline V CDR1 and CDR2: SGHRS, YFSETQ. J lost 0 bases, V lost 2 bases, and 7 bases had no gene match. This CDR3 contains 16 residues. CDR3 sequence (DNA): TGCGCCAGCAGCTTTACCACGACAGGGGACTCCTACGAGCAGTACTTC. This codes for CASSFTTTGDSYEQYF.

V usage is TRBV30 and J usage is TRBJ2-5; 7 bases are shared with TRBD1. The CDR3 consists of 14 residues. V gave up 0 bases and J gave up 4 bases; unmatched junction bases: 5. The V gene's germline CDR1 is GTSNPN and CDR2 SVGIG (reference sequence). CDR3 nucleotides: TGTGCCTGGAGTGTCCCAGGGGGACGAGAGACCCAGTACTTC. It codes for CAWSVPGGRETQYF. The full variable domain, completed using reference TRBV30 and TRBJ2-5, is SQTIHQWPATLVQPVGSPLSLECTVEGTSNPNLYWYRQAAGRGLQLLFYSVGIGQISSEVPQNLSASRPQDRQFILSSKKLLLSDSGFYLCAWSVPGGRETQYFGPGTRLLVL.

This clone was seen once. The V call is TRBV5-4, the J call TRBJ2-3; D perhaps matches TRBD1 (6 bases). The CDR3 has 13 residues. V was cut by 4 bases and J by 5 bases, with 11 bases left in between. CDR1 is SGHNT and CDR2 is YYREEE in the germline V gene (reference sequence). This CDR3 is CASSPYRVDTQYF. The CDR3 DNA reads TGTGCCAGCAGCCCCTACAGGGTAGATACGCAGTATTTT.

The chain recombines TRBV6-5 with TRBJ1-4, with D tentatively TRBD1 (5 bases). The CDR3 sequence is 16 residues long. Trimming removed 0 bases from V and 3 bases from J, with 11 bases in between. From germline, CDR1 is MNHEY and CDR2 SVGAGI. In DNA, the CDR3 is TGTGCCAGCAGTTACTCCAGGGTGTCGTCTAATGAAAAACTGTTTTTT. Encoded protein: CASSYSRVSSNEKLFF.

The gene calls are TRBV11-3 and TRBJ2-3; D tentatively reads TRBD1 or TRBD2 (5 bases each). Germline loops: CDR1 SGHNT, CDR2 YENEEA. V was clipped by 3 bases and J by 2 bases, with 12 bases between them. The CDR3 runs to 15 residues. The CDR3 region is CASSFGAEPTDTQYF. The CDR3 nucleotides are TGTGCCAGCAGCTTCGGGGCAGAGCCCACAGATACGCAGTATTTT.

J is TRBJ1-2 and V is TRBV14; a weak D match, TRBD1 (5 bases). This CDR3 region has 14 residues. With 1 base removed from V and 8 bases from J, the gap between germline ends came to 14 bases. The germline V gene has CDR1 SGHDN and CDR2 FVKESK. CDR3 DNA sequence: TGTGCCAGCAGCCAAGGTTCAGGGACCCTCGGCTACACCTTC. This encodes CASSQGSGTLGYTF.

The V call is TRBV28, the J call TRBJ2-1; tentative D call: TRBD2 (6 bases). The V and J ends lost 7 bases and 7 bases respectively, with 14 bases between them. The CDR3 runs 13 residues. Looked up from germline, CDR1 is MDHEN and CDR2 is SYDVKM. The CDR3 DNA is TGTGCCAGCAAGGAGGGCGTGGAGAATGAGCAGTTCTTC. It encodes CASKEGVENEQFF.

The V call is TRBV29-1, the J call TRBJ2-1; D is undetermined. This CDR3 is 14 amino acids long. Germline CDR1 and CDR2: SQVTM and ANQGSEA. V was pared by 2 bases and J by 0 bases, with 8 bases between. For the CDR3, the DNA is TGCAGCGTTGAACCCGTGAGCTCCTACAATGAGCAGTTCTTC. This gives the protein CSVEPVSSYNEQFF.

In DNA, the CDR3 is TGCGCCAGCAGCTCTATTACCGGGACGTTGAGCTACGAGCAGTACTTC. It codes for CASSSITGTLSYEQYF. The chain is built from TRBV5-1 and TRBJ2-7, with D tentatively TRBD1 or TRBD2 (5 bases each). Per the germline V gene, CDR1 is SGHRS and CDR2 is YFSETQ. The CDR3 spans 16 residues. V was pared by 3 bases and J by 3 bases, with 19 bases between.

The CDR3 DNA sequence: TGTGCCAGCAGGGGGGTCGGGCAAGCTTTCTTT. Encoded protein: CASRGVGQAFF. The chain links TRBV25-1 to TRBJ1-1, with a weak D call TRBD1 (5 bases). With 6 bases removed from V and 9 bases from J, the gap between germline ends came to 11 bases. The length of the CDR3 is 11 residues. Per germline, CDR1 MGHDK and CDR2 SYGVNS.

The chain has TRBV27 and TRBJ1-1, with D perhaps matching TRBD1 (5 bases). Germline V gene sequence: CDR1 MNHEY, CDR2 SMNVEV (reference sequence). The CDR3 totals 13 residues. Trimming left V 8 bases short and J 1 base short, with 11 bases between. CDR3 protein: CASAGFGNTEAFF. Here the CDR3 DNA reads TGTGCCAGCGCAGGGTTTGGGAACACTGAAGCTTTCTTT.

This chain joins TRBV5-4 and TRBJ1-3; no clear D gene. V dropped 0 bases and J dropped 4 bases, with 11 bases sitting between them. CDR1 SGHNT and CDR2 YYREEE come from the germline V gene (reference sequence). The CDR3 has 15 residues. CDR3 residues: CASSLGPESGNTIYF. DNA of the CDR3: TGTGCCAGCAGCTTGGGGCCAGAAAGCGGAAACACCATATATTTT.

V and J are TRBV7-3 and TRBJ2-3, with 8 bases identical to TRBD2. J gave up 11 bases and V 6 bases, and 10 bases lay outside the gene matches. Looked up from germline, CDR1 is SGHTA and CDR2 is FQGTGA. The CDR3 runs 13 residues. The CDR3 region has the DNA TGTGCCAGCAGTGCCCAGAGCGGGGGCGGGCAGTATTTT. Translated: CASSAQSGGGQYF.

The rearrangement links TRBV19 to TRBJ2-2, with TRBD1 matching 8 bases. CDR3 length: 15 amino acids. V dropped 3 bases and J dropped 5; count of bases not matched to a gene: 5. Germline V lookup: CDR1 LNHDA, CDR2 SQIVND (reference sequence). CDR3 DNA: TGTGCCAGTAGTATTGGACAGGGCTGGACCGGGGAGCTGTTTTTT. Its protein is CASSIGQGWTGELFF.

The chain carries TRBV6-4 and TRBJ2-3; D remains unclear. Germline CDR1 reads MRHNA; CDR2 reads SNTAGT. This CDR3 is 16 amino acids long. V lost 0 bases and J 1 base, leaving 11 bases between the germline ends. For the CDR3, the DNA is TGTGCCAGCAGTGACTCTTTGAGACGAGGCACAGATACGCAGTATTTT. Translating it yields CASSDSLRRGTDTQYF.

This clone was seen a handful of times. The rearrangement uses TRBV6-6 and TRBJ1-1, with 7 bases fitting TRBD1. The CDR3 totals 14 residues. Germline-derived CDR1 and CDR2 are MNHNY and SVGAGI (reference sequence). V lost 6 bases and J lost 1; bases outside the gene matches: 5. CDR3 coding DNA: TGTGCCAGCAGCCCCGGGACAGCGAACACTGAAGCTTTCTTT. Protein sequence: CASSPGTANTEAFF.

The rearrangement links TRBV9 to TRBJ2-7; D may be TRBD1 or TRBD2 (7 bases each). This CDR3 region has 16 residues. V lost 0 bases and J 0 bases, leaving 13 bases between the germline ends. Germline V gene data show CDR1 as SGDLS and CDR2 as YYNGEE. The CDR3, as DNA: TGTGCCAGCAGCGTAGGACAGGGCGGGAGCTCCTACGAGCAGTACTTC. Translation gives CASSVGQGGSSYEQYF.

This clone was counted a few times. The CDR3 region is CASSPPGGKSTDTQYF. CDR3 sequence (DNA): TGTGCCAGCTCACCACCGGGCGGGAAGAGCACAGATACGCAGTATTTT. The V gene is TRBV18, the J gene TRBJ2-3; possible D gene TRBD2, 6 bases. Germline loops: CDR1 KGHSH, CDR2 LQKENI. V was cut by 0 bases and J by 0 bases, with 10 bases left in between. The CDR3 consists of 16 residues.

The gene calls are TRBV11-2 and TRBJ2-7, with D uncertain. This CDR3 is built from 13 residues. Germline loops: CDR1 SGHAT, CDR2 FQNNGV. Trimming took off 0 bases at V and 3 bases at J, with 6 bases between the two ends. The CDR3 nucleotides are TGTGCCAGCAGCTTAGAAGCAGACTACGAGCAGTACTTC. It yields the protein CASSLEADYEQYF.

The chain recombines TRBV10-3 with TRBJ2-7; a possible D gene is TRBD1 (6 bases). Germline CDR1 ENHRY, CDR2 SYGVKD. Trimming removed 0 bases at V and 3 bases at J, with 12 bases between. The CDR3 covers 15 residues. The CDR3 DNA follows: TGTGCCATCAGTGAGTCTGCCGCCAGGGGCTACGAGCAGTACTTC. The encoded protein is CAISESAARGYEQYF.

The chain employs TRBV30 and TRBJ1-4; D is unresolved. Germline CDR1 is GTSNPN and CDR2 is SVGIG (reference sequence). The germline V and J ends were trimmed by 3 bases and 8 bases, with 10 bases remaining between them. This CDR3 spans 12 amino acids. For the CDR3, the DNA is TGTGCCTGGAGGTCCTCGGGAGAAAAACTGTTTTTT. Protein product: CAWRSSGEKLFF. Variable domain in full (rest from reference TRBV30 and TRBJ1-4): SQTIHQWPATLVQPVGSPLSLECTVEGTSNPNLYWYRQAAGRGLQLLFYSVGIGQISSEVPQNLSASRPQDRQFILSSKKLLLSDSGFYLCAWRSSGEKLFFGSGTQLSVL.

CDR3 sequence reads: CASSVFATGEYEQYF. The CDR3 DNA follows: TGTGCCAGCAGCGTTTTCGCCACAGGGGAGTACGAGCAGTACTTC. The chain recombines TRBV9 with TRBJ2-7; 7 bases line up with TRBD1. This CDR3 contains 15 residues. CDR1 SGDLS and CDR2 YYNGEE come from the germline V gene. The trim removed 2 bases at V and 4 bases at J, leaving 9 bases unmatched.